This TCR beta chain appears in the sequencing data of a study of cytomegalovirus exposure and HLA in healthy donors. General study results and limits: The study listed roughly 160 cytomegalovirus-associated TCR beta chains. While the bulk of TCR sequences proved rare, some public TCRs turned up in many donors. Highly shared variants forming one cluster were likely a sequencing artifact.

In the case of this clone: Its antigen is currently unknown.

In the PCR, 60 Vbeta and 13 Jbeta primers were used. Authors' processing steps: An analysis that came later counted 77 million or so unique TCR beta chains, roughly 11 million shared. Repertoires were generated with immunoSEQ multiplex PCR, while TCRdb's copy carries only in-frame clones and drops some. V and J calls and clone size come straight from that table; D and trimming were deduced from the DNA. The sample records nearly 200,000 clones, roughly four fifths being singletons. The CDR3 runs 13 residues. Germline V CDR1 and CDR2: SGHTA, FQGNSA. V gave up 1 base and J gave up 9 bases, with 7 bases separating them.

The TCR originated in a woman aged 45-65 years in good health and CMV-seropositive. Sequencing was carried out using PBMCs. The V gene is TRBV7-2, the J gene TRBJ1-6; no definite D call. The CDR3 here is CASSLGGFSPLHF. CDR3 coding DNA: TGTGCCAGCAGCTTAGGCGGGTTTTCACCCCTCCACTTT.